The 20 T cell receptor beta chains presented below share a single source sample, sequenced in a study of identical twins (dated by TCRdb to about 2016). Library preparation employed 5' RACE. The data were produced on an Illumina HiSeq 2000. TCRdb cleaned the public reads at Q25 with fastp, built clones with MiXCR and kept in-frame beta chains. Entries that share a CDR3 protein sequence are merged under the most common genes and DNA. This sample comprises about 530,000 distinct CDR3 sequences, about a fifth of them detected only once. The ten largest clones add up to 0.45% to 0.5% of the sample. The same data also went into a second study, on yellow fever vaccine responses in identical twins.

Material for sequencing was CD4+ T cells sorted from blood. The receptors shown here come from a young woman in good health.

V gene TRBV20-1 combines with J gene TRBJ1-6, with D possibly TRBD1 on 6 matching bases. Trimming took off 3 bases at V and 5 bases at J, with 14 bases between the two ends. This CDR3 spans 15 amino acids. Looked up from germline, CDR1 is DFQATT and CDR2 is SNEGSKA (reference sequence). The CDR3 DNA reads TGCAGTGCTAGGTGGTCCAGGGGCCATAATTCACCCCTCCACTTT. As protein: CSARWSRGHNSPLHF.

The chain has TRBV20-1 and TRBJ1-1; D remains ambiguous. The V gene lost 7 bases and the J gene lost 4 bases, with 13 bases spanning the gap. The CDR3 covers 12 residues. Looked up from germline, CDR1 is DFQATT and CDR2 is SNEGSKA (reference sequence). As DNA, the CDR3 is TGCAGTGTTAAAGAAGGAGGCACTGAAGCTTTCTTT. Amino acids: CSVKEGGTEAFF.

The genes are TRBV7-8 and TRBJ2-5; the D is unclear. V was shortened by 8 bases and J by 2 bases, with 15 bases between the two germline ends. The CDR3 sequence is 14 residues long. The germline V gene has CDR1 SGHVS and CDR2 FQNEAQ. In DNA, the CDR3 is TGTGCCAGCCACAGCTGGCAAGAACAAGAGACCCAGTACTTC. Residues: CASHSWQEQETQYF. Variable domain in full (rest from reference TRBV7-8 and TRBJ2-5): GAGVSQSPRYKVAKRGQDVALRCDPISGHVSLFWYQQALGQGPEFLTYFQNEAQLDKSGLPSDRFFAERPEGSVSTLKIQRTQQEDSAVYLCASHSWQEQETQYFGPGTRLLVL.

The rearrangement joins TRBV28 to TRBJ2-7; a weak D match, TRBD2 (6 bases). Germline loops: CDR1 MDHEN, CDR2 SYDVKM. Trimming removed 2 bases from V and 6 bases from J, with 14 bases in between. There are 14 residues in the CDR3. Here the CDR3 reads CASSLGTPNREQYF. For the CDR3, the DNA is TGTGCCAGCAGTTTAGGGACTCCGAATCGCGAGCAGTACTTC.

This chain joins TRBV12-3 or TRBV12-4 and TRBJ2-5, with D tentatively TRBD2 (7 bases). The CDR3 extends over 14 amino acids. V shed 6 bases and J shed 4 bases, with 15 bases lying between them. CDR3 DNA: TGTGCCAGCAGGCTCCAGGGAGGGGGAGAGACCCAGTACTTC. Translated: CASRLQGGGETQYF.

The rearrangement joins TRBV28 to TRBJ1-2, with TRBD1 matching 7 bases. CDR3 length: 15 amino acids. Germline CDR1 is MDHEN and CDR2 is SYDVKM. Unmatched junction bases numbered 12, after V lost 7 bases and J lost 4 bases. The chain's CDR3 is CASTISAGGIYGYTF. The CDR3 bases are TGTGCCAGCACCATCTCGGCAGGGGGTATCTATGGCTACACCTTC.

V and J are TRBV19 and TRBJ2-5; D is undetermined. With 3 bases removed from V and 5 bases from J, the gap between germline ends came to 7 bases. This CDR3 region has 12 residues. Per the germline V gene, CDR1 is LNHDA and CDR2 is SQIVND (reference sequence). CDR3 coding DNA: TGTGCCAGTAGTATCTTCGGGGAGACCCAGTACTTC. It translates to CASSIFGETQYF. Full variable domain (missing parts from reference TRBV19 and TRBJ2-5): DGGITQSPKYLFRKEGQNVTLSCEQNLNHDAMYWYRQDPGQGLRLIYYSQIVNDFQKGDIAEGYSVSREKKESFPLTVTSAQKNPTAFYLCASSIFGETQYFGPGTRLLVL.

This clonotype turned up a few times. The V call is TRBV11-2, the J call TRBJ1-1; D gene uncertain. Trimming removed 7 bases from V and 3 bases from J, with 12 bases in between. The CDR3 runs to 13 residues. The germline V gene has CDR1 SGHAT and CDR2 FQNNGV. CDR3: CASNLPVDTEAFF. CDR3 nucleotide sequence: TGTGCCAGCAATCTCCCGGTGGACACTGAAGCTTTCTTT.

The V gene is TRBV7-9, the J gene TRBJ2-7; the D is unclear. This CDR3 spans 14 amino acids. CDR1 is SEHNR and CDR2 is FQNEAQ in the germline V gene (reference sequence). The ends were cut back, 0 bases at V and 0 bases at J, with 6 bases in the middle. This CDR3 is CASSLAPASYEQYF. The CDR3 DNA follows: TGTGCCAGCAGCTTAGCTCCAGCCTCCTACGAGCAGTACTTC.

Concerning this clonotype itself: The limits of the CDR3 on the DNA are not certain, so only TCRdb's listed CDR3 is given. The chain carries TRBV12-3 or TRBV12-4 and TRBJ1-5. The CDR3 is made up of 14 amino acids, end residues included. The CDR3 here is CASSSSGQDQPQHF.

The chain links TRBV24-1 to TRBJ2-2; a possible D gene is TRBD1 (6 bases). Germline V lookup: CDR1 KGHDR, CDR2 SFDVKD. The CDR3 has 14 amino acids. V dropped 2 bases and J dropped 7 bases, with 10 bases sitting between them. The CDR3 spells CATSDYTGRGELFF. CDR3 nucleotide sequence: TGTGCCACCAGTGATTATACAGGGCGCGGGGAGCTGTTTTTT.

The chain recombines TRBV27 with TRBJ2-1, with 10 bases matching TRBD2. Germline CDR1 MNHEY, CDR2 SMNVEV (reference sequence). The CDR3 covers 16 residues. J lost 7 bases, V lost 5 bases, and 11 bases had no gene match. The CDR3 sequence is CASSPLPSGSRNEQFF. The CDR3 DNA is TGTGCCAGCAGTCCCCTCCCTAGCGGGAGCCGAAATGAGCAGTTCTTC.

The rearrangement joins TRBV12-3 or TRBV12-4 to TRBJ2-7, with TRBD1 as a possible D gene (6 bases). This CDR3 has 15 amino acids. The V gene lost 1 base and the J gene lost 6 bases, with 16 bases spanning the gap. CDR3 loop: CASSLDLTGLREQYF. The CDR3, as DNA: TGTGCCAGCAGTTTAGATCTGACAGGACTCCGCGAGCAGTACTTC.

Worth noting for this clonotype: Since a much larger clone is just one base distant, this may be a read error. The chain recombines TRBV27 with TRBJ2-7, with 7 bases that match TRBD2. The germline gives CDR1 MNHEY, CDR2 SMNVEV (reference sequence). The CDR3 totals 15 residues. The DNA for the CDR3 is TGTGCCAGCAGCCGTACAACTAGCGATGCCTACGTGCAGTACTTC. Amino acid sequence: CASSRTTSDAYVQYF.

DNA of the CDR3: TGTGCCAGCAGTTACCCGAGGGGTGAGACCCAGTACTTC. Translation: CASSYPRGETQYF. This sequence joins TRBV6-2 or TRBV6-3 and TRBJ2-5; either TRBD1 or TRBD2 may fit D (5 bases each). V shed 2 bases and J shed 5 bases, with 9 bases lying between them. The CDR3 covers 13 residues. CDR1 is MNHEY and CDR2 is SVGEGT in the germline V gene.

This chain links TRBV20-1 with TRBJ2-7; D might be TRBD1 (6 bases). CDR3 length: 13 amino acids. Germline V gene data show CDR1 as DFQATT and CDR2 as SNEGSKA (reference sequence). Trimming took off 6 bases at V and 5 bases at J, with 17 bases between the two ends. The CDR3 loop reads CSANRVKIDEQYF. In nucleotides, the CDR3 is TGCAGTGCAAACAGGGTAAAGATCGACGAGCAGTACTTC.

The J gene is TRBJ2-2, the V gene TRBV12-3 or TRBV12-4, with 9 nucleotides matching TRBD2. The CDR3 loop spans 15 amino acids. Unmatched junction bases numbered 12, after V lost 10 bases and J lost 6 bases. Here the CDR3 reads CANRKTSGVPGELFF. The CDR3 bases are TGTGCCAACCGAAAGACTAGCGGAGTTCCCGGGGAGCTGTTTTTT.

The rearrangement uses TRBV29-1 and TRBJ2-3; the D gene is possibly TRBD1 (5 bases). Trimming removed 8 bases from V and 3 bases from J, with 15 bases in between. The CDR3 covers 13 residues. The germline V gene encodes CDR1 SQVTM and CDR2 ANQGSEA. The CDR3 reads CSPRVAGTDTQYF. The DNA of the CDR3 is TGCAGCCCTCGAGTGGCAGGGACAGATACGCAGTATTTT.

This clonotype was seen more than once but under ten times. The chain carries TRBV28 and TRBJ2-1; TRBD2 matches 13 bases. CDR1 is MDHEN and CDR2 is SYDVKM in the germline V gene. The ends lost 6 bases at V and 6 bases at J; junction bases unmatched: 11. The CDR3 is 17 residues long. This CDR3 is CASSPTLGLAGVNEQFF. Written as DNA, the CDR3 is TGTGCCAGCAGCCCTACCCTCGGACTAGCGGGAGTCAATGAGCAGTTCTTC.

The chain recombines TRBV24-1 with TRBJ2-2; a weak D match, TRBD2 (7 bases). CDR3 length: 15 residues. Trimming stripped 7 bases from V and 1 base from J, with 12 bases between. Germline CDR1 KGHDR, CDR2 SFDVKD. In DNA form, the CDR3 reads TGTGCCACCAGCTGGGAGGGGGGGAACACCGGGGAGCTGTTTTTT. Translated, it gives CATSWEGGNTGELFF.